This T cell receptor (beta chain) was recovered during a study of blood T cell repertoires in COVID-19 (dated by TCRdb to the early 2020s). Study-level background: The collaborator samples originated in the United States, Italy and Spain and spanned the acute and convalescent phases of COVID-19. The prospective study material was composed of cDNA or gDNA derived from T cells, B-cell-depleted T cells, or PBMCs. Subjects who had been exposed to COVID-19, were actively infected with it, or had recovered from it provided the deeply sampled blood TCRbeta repertoires that made up the dataset. The repertoires were made available in a free public database intended to serve as a resource for research on the immune response to SARS-CoV-2. Samples were obtained from the ongoing ImmuneRACE study (first 160 participants) and from 1,254 subjects provided by 6 global collaborators. Nearly every sample came with metadata listing a de-identified subject ID, COVID-19 status, age in years and sex. Where available, HLA class I and class II types were taken from metadata supplied by the sample provider and were not determined by assay-based typing. The research as a whole found: How much clinical and demographic metadata was included differed by source and by participant, and the metadata was provided uncurated.

This clone was recorded once. Its antigen target is currently unknown. The input lacks base qualities; no much larger clone sits a single base away. One collaborating source in Seattle enrolled patients while the patients were actively infected and followed the patients over time throughout the course of disease. Whole blood was collected in K2EDTA tubes by collaborating institutions according to the institutions' own protocols. For TCRbeta analysis, collaborators shipped samples in one of three forms: frozen whole blood, isolated PBMCs, or DNA extracted from either of those sample types. Including the terminal cysteine and phenylalanine, the CDR3 comprises 19 residues. Kept here is only the CDR3 DNA, which spans 57 bases and is read in frame from base 1. For CDR1 and CDR2, the germline V gene lists MDHEN and SYDVKM. V has 1 base trimmed and J has 1 base trimmed; junction bases matching no gene number 14.

TCRbeta CDR3 regions were amplified from genomic DNA using the immunoSEQ Assay, a bias-controlled multiplex PCR. Concerning the study's data processing: Nucleated cell counts per sample were estimated from amplification of reference gene primers within the assay. To quantify the absolute abundance of each unique TCRbeta CDR3 rearrangement, sequence reads were collapsed and filtered. Productive Simpson clonality was computed per sample as the square root of Simpson's diversity index over productive rearrangements. The clones in this table, taken by TCRdb from immuneACCESS, are in-frame only. Not every clone is retained; where verified, under half of the shortfall comes from an unresolved V gene, and the cause of the rest is unknown. From that table come the V and J calls and clone size; the DNA was used to work out D and trimming. The sample table shows over 200,000 clones, and 70% to 90% are seen once. The ten largest clones represent approximately 2.5% of the sample.

The sample taken for sequencing was peripheral blood. This receptor was identified in a man aged 30 to 39 with COVID-19, enrolled during active disease. The rearranged chain carries TRBV28 and TRBJ2-7, with 9 bases in between that match TRBD1. The DNA reads as follows: TGTGCCAGCAGTTTATCCTTGAGGGGGCTGGGACAGGGTTCCTACGAGCAGTACTTC. This is translated as CASSLSLRGLGQGSYEQYF.